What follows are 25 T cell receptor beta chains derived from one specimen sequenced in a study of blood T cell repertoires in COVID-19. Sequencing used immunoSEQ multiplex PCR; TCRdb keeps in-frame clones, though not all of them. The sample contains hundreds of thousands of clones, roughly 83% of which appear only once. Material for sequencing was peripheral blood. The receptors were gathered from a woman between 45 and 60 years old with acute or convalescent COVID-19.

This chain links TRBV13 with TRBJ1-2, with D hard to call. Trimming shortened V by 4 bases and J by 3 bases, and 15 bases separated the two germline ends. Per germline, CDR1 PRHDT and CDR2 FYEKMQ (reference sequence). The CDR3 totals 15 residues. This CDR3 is CASSSLSGLHYGYTF. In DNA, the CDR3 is TGTGCCAGCAGCTCCCTTTCAGGCTTGCACTATGGCTACACCTTC.

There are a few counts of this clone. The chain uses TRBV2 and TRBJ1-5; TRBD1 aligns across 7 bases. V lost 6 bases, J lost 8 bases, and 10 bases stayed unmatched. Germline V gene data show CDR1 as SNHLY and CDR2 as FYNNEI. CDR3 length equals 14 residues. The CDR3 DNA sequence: TGTGCCAGCAGATACAGGGGTACCGGGGAGCCCCAGCATTTT. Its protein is CASRYRGTGEPQHF.

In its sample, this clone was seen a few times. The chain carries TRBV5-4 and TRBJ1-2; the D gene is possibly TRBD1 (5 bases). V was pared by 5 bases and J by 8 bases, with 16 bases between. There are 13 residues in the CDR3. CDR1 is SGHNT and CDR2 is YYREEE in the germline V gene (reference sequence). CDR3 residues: CASSFTGLGGYTF. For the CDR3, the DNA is TGTGCCAGCAGTTTTACAGGTCTGGGAGGCTACACCTTC.

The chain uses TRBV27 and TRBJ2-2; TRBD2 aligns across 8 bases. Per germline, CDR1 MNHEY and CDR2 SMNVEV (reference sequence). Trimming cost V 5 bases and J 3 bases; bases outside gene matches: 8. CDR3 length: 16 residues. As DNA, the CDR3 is TGTGCCAGCAGTCCTACCAGGCGGGGGGACACCGGGGAGCTGTTTTTT. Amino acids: CASSPTRRGDTGELFF.

The CDR3, as DNA: TGTGCCTGGAGATCAGGGGCTGAAGCTTTCTTT. It is translated as CAWRSGAEAFF. V gene TRBV30 combines with J gene TRBJ1-1, with D perhaps matching TRBD1 (6 bases). This CDR3 region has 11 residues. From germline, CDR1 is GTSNPN and CDR2 SVGIG (reference sequence). V was clipped by 3 bases and J by 6 bases, with 8 bases between them.

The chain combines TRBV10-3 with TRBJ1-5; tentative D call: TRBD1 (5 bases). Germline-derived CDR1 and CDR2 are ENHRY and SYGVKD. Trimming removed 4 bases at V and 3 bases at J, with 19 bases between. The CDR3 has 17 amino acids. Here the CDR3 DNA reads TGTGCCATCAGTGCCCAGGGACCGGAGGGGAACAATCAGCCCCAGCATTTT. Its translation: CAISAQGPEGNNQPQHF.

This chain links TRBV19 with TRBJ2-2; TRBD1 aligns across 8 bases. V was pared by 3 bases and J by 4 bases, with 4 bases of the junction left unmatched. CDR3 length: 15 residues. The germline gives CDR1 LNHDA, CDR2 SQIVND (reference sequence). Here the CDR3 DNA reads TGTGCCAGTAGTATCGGACAGGGAAGCACCGGGGAGCTGTTTTTT. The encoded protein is CASSIGQGSTGELFF.

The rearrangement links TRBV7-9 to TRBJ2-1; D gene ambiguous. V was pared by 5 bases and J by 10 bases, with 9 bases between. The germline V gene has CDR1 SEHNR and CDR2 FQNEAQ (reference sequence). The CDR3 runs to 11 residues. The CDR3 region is CASSPWPEQFF. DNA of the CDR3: TGTGCCAGCAGCCCCTGGCCGGAGCAGTTCTTC.

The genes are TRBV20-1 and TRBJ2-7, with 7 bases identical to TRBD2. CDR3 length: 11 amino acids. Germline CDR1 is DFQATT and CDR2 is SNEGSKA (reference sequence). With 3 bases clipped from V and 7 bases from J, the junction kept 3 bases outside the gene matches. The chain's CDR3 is CSASGRPEQYF. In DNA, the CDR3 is TGCAGTGCTAGCGGGAGGCCGGAGCAGTACTTC.

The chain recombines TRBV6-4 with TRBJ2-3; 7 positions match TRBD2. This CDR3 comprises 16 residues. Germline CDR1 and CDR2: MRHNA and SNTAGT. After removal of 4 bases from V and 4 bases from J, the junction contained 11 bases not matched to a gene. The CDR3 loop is CASSAQKEGGADTQYF. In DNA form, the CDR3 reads TGTGCCAGCAGTGCCCAGAAGGAGGGAGGGGCAGATACGCAGTATTTT.

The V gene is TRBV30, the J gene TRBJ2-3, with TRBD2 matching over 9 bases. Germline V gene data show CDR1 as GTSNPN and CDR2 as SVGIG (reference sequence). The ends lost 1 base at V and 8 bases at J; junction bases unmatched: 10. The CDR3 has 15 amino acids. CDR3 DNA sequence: TGTGCCTGGAGTGGGGATAGCGGGAGATCGGGTACGCAGTATTTT. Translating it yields CAWSGDSGRSGTQYF.

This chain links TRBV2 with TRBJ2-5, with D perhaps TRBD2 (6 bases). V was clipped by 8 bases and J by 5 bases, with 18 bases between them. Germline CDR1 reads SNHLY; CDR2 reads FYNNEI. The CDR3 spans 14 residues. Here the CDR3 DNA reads TGTGCCAGCTGCCGTCGGGGGTTTGGTGAGACCCAGTACTTC. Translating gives CASCRRGFGETQYF.

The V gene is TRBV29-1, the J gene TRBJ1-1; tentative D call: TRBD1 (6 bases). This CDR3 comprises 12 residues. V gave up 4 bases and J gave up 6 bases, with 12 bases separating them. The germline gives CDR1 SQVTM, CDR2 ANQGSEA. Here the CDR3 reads CSVADRISEAFF. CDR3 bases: TGCAGCGTTGCCGACAGGATCTCTGAAGCTTTCTTT.

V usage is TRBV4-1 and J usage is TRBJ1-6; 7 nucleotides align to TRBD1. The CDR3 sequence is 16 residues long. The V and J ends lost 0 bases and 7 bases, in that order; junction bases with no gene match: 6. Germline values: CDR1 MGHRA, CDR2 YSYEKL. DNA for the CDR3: TGCGCCAGCAGCCAAGAGGTAGGGGGCCAGAATTCACCCCTCCACTTT. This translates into CASSQEVGGQNSPLHF.

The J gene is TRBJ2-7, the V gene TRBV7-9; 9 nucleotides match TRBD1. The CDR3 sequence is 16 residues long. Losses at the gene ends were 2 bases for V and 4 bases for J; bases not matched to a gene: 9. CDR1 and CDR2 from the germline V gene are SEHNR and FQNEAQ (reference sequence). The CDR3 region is CASSLLSGTGFYEQYF. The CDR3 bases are TGTGCCAGCAGCTTACTATCCGGGACAGGGTTTTACGAGCAGTACTTC.

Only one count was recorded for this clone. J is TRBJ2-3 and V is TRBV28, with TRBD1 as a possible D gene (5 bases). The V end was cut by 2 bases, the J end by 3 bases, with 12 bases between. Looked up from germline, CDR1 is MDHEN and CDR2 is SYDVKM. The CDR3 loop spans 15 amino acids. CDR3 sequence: CASSLSLTATDTQYF. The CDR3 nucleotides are TGTGCCAGCAGTTTAAGCCTGACAGCGACAGATACGCAGTATTTT.

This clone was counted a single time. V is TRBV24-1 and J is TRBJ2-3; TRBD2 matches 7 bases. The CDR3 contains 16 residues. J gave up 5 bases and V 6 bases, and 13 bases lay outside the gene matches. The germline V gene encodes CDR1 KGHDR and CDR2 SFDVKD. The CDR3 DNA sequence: TGTGCCACCAGTTCTGCCGGAACTAGCGAGAAAGATACGCAGTATTTT. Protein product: CATSSAGTSEKDTQYF.

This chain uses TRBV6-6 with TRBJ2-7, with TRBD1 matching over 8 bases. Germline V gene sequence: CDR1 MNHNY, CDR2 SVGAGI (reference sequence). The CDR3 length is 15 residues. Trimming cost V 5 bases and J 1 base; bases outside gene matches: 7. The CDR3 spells CASSTGQGGSYEQYF. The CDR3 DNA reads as TGTGCCAGCAGTACTGGACAGGGTGGTTCCTACGAGCAGTACTTC.

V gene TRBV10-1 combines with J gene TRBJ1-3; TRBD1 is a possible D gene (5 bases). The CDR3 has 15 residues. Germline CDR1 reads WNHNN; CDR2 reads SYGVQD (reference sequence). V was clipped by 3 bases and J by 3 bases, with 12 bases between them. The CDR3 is CASSDPRDIGNTIYF. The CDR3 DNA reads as TGCGCCAGCAGTGATCCCAGGGATATTGGAAACACCATATATTTT.

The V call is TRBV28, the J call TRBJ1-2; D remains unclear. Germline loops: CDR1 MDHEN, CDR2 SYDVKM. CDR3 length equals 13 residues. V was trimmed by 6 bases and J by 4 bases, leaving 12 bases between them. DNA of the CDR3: TGTGCCAGCAGCCCCGGAGGCTTCTATGGCTACACCTTC. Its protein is CASSPGGFYGYTF.

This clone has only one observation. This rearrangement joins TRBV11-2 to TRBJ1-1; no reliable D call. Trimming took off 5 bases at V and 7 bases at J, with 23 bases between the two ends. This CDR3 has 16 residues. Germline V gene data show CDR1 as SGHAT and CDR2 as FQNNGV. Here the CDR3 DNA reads TGTGCCAGCAGCCCCCTCAGCTCCATCAGCGCGAATGAAGCTTTCTTT. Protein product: CASSPLSSISANEAFF.

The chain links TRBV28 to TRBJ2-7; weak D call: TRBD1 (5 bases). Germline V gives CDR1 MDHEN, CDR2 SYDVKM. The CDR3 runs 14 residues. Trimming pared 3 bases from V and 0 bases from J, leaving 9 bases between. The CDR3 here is CASSFSGNSYEQYF. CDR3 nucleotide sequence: TGTGCCAGCAGTTTCTCAGGGAACTCCTACGAGCAGTACTTC.

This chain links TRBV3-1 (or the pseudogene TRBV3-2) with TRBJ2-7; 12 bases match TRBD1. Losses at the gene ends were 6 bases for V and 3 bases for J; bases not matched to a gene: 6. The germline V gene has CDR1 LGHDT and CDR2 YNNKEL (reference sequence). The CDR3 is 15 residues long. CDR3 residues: CASRGGQGAYYEQYF. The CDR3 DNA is TGTGCCAGCAGGGGGGGACAGGGGGCCTACTACGAGCAGTACTTC.

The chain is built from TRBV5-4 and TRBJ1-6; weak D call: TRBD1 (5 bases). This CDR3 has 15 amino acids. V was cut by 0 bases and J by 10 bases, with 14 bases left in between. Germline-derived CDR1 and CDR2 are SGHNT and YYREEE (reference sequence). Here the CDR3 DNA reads TGTGCCAGCAGCTTGGATCTGCAGGGAACGTCACCCCTCCACTTT. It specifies CASSLDLQGTSPLHF.

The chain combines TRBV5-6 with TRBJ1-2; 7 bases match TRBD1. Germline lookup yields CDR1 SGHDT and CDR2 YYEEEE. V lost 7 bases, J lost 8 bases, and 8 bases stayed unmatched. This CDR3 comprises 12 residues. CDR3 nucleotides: TGTGCCAGCGGTAGACAGGGTGTAGGCTACACCTTC. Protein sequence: CASGRQGVGYTF.